The 10 T cell receptor beta chains in this list originate from one sample, sequenced in a study of blood T cell repertoires in COVID-19. Profiled with immunoSEQ multiplex PCR; TCRdb holds only in-frame clones, not every one. The sample lists 150,000 or so clones; over 65% were seen once. Material: PBMCs or T cells enriched from blood (not recorded which). The receptors were gathered from a woman aged 45-59 years who had recovered from COVID-19.

This chain links TRBV5-1 with TRBJ2-1, with 10 positions matching TRBD2. CDR3 length equals 15 residues. CDR1 and CDR2 (germline): SGHRS, YFSETQ. With 7 bases clipped from V and 6 bases from J, the junction kept 10 bases outside the gene matches. For the CDR3, the DNA is TGCGCCAGCGCGCTTAGCGGGGGGCGCCCCAATGAGCAGTTCTTC. Its translation: CASALSGGRPNEQFF.

The chain couples TRBV5-4 to TRBJ1-2, with D perhaps matching TRBD1 (6 bases). The germline gives CDR1 SGHNT, CDR2 YYREEE (reference sequence). This CDR3 spans 14 amino acids. V was shortened by 1 base and J by 2 bases, with 9 bases between the two germline ends. Here the CDR3 reads CASSLKTGNYGYTF. CDR3 DNA: TGTGCCAGCAGCTTGAAAACAGGGAACTATGGCTACACCTTC. Complete variable domain (other parts from reference TRBV5-4 and TRBJ1-2): ETGVTQSPTHLIKTRGQQVTLRCSSQSGHNTVSWYQQALGQGPQFIFQYYREEENGRGNFPPRFSGLQFPNYSSELNVNALELDDSALYLCASSLKTGNYGYTFGSGTRLTVV.

The chain links TRBV10-3 to TRBJ1-6; D call uncertain. V dropped 3 bases and J dropped 8 bases, with 11 bases sitting between them. The CDR3 has 14 residues. CDR1 is ENHRY, CDR2 SYGVKD, per germline. CDR3 sequence: CAISDSTRDSPLHF. In nucleotides, the CDR3 is TGTGCCATCAGTGACAGCACGAGGGATTCACCCCTCCACTTT.

The J gene is TRBJ2-3, the V gene TRBV2; 7 nucleotides line up with TRBD2. Germline V gene data show CDR1 as SNHLY and CDR2 as FYNNEI. J lost 2 bases, V lost 4 bases, and 6 bases had no gene match. There are 15 residues in the CDR3. CDR3 nucleotide sequence: TGTGCCAGCAGTGCGTCCGGGACTAACACAGATACGCAGTATTTT. Protein sequence: CASSASGTNTDTQYF.

This clone was seen a few times. The rearrangement uses TRBV11-2 and TRBJ2-3; 7 nucleotides line up with TRBD2. The CDR3 length is 15 residues. Trimming at V came to 7 bases and at J to 0 bases, leaving 7 bases not matched to a gene. CDR1 is SGHAT and CDR2 is FQNNGV in the germline V gene. The CDR3 here is CASTIVGGSTDTQYF. The CDR3 nucleotides read TGTGCCAGCACCATCGTGGGGGGGAGCACAGATACGCAGTATTTT.

The chain recombines TRBV2 with TRBJ1-2, with 9 bases identical to TRBD1. J lost 7 bases, V lost 6 bases, and 6 bases had no gene match. Per germline, CDR1 SNHLY and CDR2 FYNNEI. CDR3 length: 13 amino acids. The CDR3 loop is CASSRDRGSGYTF. The CDR3 DNA is TGTGCCAGCAGCCGAGACAGGGGGTCTGGCTACACCTTC.

This clone was observed once. The V and J genes are TRBV11-3 and TRBJ2-5; 11 nucleotides match TRBD1. Germline values: CDR1 SGHNT, CDR2 YENEEA. The length of the CDR3 is 15 residues. V gave up 5 bases and J gave up 6 bases; unmatched junction bases: 8. In DNA form, the CDR3 reads TGTGCCAGCAGCGTAGGACAGGGGGCTCGAAAGACCCAGTACTTC. It is translated as CASSVGQGARKTQYF.

The chain carries TRBV7-2 and TRBJ2-3; 13 positions match TRBD2. The CDR3 runs 16 residues. Trimming cost V 5 bases and J 4 bases; bases outside gene matches: 6. Looked up from germline, CDR1 is SGHTA and CDR2 is FQGNSA. The CDR3 DNA reads as TGTGCCAGCAGCCCGCAACTAGCGGGGGGGTCAGATACGCAGTATTTT. Translated, it gives CASSPQLAGGSDTQYF.

V and J are TRBV9 and TRBJ2-3; D might be TRBD2 (6 bases). V shed 1 base and J shed 2 bases, with 8 bases lying between them. The CDR3 is 14 amino acids. CDR1 and CDR2 from the germline V gene are SGDLS and YYNGEE. The CDR3 sequence is CASSVPGVTDTQYF. In DNA, the CDR3 is TGTGCCAGCAGCGTACCGGGAGTCACAGATACGCAGTATTTT.

CDR3 nucleotide sequence: TGCGCCAGCAGCTCCCCGGGGAATGAAAAACTGTTTTTT. As protein: CASSSPGNEKLFF. This chain uses TRBV5-1 with TRBJ1-4, with D hard to call. Germline V gene sequence: CDR1 SGHRS, CDR2 YFSETQ. The CDR3 covers 13 residues. Trimming took off 3 bases at V and 5 bases at J, with 8 bases between the two ends.